This TCR beta chain was obtained from a study of sequential checkpoint blockade in melanoma. Clones were sequenced by immunoSEQ multiplex PCR, and TCRdb holds only the in-frame ones, with some missing. The table lists around 3,600 clones, about half of them singletons. Treatment noted: randomized to nivolumab then ipilimumab (arm A) or the reverse (arm B). The CDR3 is 16 residues long. The V and J ends lost 2 bases and 7 bases, in that order; junction bases with no gene match: 9. Per the germline V gene, CDR1 is MDHEN and CDR2 is SYDVKM. The specimen was CD8+ T cells sorted from blood (inferred from file names), collected from a patient given nivolumab and ipilimumab in sequence. The clonotype was recovered from a human donor with melanoma. The V and J genes are TRBV28 and TRBJ2-7; the match to TRBD1 covers 12 bases. As DNA, the CDR3 is TGTGCCAGCAGTTTAGGAGGGGGACAGGGGGCGCGGGAGCAGTACTTC. As protein: CASSLGGGQGAREQYF.